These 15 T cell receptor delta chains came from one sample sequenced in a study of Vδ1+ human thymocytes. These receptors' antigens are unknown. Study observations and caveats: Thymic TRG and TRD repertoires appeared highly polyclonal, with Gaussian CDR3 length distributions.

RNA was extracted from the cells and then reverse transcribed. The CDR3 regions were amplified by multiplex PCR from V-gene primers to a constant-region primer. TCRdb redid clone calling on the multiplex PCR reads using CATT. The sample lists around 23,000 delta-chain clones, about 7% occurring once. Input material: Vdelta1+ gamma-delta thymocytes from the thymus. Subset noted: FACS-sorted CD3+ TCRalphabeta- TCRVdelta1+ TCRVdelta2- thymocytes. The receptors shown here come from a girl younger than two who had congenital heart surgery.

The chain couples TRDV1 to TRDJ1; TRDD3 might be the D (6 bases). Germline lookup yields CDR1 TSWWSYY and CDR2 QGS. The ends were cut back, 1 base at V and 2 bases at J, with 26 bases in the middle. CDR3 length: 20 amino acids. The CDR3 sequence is CALGERDRSRDGGLTDKLIF. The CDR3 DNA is TGTGCTCTTGGGGAACGAGATCGTTCACGTGATGGGGGTCTTACCGATAAACTCATCTTT.

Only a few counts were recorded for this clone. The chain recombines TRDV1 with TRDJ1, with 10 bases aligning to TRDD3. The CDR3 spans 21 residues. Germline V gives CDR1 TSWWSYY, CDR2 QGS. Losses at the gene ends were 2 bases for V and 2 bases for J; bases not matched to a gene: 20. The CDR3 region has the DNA TGTGCTCTTGGGGAAACTGGTAGGGCACAACGCGGGGGATACGAGACCGATAAACTCATCTTT. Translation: CALGETGRAQRGGYETDKLIF.

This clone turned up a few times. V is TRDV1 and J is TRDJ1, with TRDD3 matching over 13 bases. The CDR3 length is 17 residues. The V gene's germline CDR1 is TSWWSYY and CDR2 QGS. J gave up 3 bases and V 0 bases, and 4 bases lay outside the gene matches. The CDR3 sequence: CALGELTGGYVSDKLIF. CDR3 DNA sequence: TGTGCTCTTGGGGAACTTACTGGGGGATACGTCTCCGATAAACTCATCTTT.

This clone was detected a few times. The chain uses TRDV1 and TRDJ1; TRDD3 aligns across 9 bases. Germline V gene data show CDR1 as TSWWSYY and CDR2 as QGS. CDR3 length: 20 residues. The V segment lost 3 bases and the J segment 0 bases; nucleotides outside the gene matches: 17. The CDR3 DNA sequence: TGTGCTCTTGGGGACGCCAGCCATTTCCCGTTGGGGGATAACACCGATAAACTCATCTTT. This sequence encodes CALGDASHFPLGDNTDKLIF.

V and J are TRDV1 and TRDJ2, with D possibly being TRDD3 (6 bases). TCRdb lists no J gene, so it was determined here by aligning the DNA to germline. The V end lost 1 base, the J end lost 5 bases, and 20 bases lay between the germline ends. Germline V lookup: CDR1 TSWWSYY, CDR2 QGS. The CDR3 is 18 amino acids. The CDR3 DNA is TGTGCTCTTGGGGAACCGGTAAAGATCCCCTGGGGAACAGCACAACTCTTCTTT. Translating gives CALGEPVKIPWGTAQLFF.

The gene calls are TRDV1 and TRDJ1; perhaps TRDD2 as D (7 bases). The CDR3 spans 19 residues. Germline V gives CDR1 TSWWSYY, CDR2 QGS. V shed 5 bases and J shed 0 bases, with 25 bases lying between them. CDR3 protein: CALGRSYAGEYPYTDKLIF. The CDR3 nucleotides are TGTGCTCTTGGGCGTTCCTACGCTGGGGAATACCCTTACACCGATAAACTCATCTTT.

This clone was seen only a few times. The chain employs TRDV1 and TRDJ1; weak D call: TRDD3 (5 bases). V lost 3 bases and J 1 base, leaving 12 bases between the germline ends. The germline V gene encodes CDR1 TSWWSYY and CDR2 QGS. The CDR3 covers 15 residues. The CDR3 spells CALGDPIRRTDKLIF. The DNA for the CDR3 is TGTGCTCTTGGGGACCCCATACGACGCACCGATAAACTCATCTTT.

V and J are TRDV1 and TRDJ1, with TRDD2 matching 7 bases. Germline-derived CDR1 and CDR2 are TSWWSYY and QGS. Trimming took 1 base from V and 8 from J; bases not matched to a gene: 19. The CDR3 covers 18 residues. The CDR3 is CALGEPNSYVLWWIKLIF. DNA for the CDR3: TGTGCTCTTGGGGAACCGAATTCCTACGTGTTATGGTGGATAAAACTCATCTTT.

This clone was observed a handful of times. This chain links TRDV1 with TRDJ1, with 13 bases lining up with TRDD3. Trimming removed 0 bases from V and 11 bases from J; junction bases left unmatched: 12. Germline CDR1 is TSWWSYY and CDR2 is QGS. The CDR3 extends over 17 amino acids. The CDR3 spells CALGELVVLGDTGNLIF. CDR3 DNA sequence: TGTGCTCTTGGGGAACTAGTCGTACTGGGGGATACGGGGAATCTCATCTTT.

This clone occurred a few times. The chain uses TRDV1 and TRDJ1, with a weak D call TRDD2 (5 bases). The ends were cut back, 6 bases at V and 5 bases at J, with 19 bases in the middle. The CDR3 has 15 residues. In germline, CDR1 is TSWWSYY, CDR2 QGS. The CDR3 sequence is CALGTSAPTADKLIF. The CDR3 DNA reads TGTGCTCTTGGAACTTCCGCTCCCACGGCGGATAAACTCATCTTT.

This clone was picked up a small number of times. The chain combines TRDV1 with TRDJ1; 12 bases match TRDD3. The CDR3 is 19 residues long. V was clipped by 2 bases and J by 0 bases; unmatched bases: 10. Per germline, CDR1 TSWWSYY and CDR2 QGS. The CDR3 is CALGETYWGIHSYTDKLIF. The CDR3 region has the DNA TGTGCTCTTGGGGAAACCTACTGGGGGATACACTCGTACACCGATAAACTCATCTTT.

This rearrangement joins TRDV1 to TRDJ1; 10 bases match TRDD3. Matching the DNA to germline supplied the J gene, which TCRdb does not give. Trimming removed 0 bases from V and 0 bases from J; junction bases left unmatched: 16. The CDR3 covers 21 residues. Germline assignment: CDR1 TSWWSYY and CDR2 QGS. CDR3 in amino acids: CALGELPTYTGGWRYTDKLIF. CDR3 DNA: TGTGCTCTTGGGGAACTTCCTACCTATACTGGGGGATGGCGGTACACCGATAAACTCATCTTT.

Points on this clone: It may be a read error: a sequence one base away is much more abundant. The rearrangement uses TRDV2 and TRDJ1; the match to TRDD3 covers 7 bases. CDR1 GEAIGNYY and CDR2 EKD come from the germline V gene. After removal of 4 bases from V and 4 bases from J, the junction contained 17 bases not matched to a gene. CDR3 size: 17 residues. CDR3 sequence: CACDSTGDHPWSDKLIF. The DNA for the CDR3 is TGTGCCTGTGATAGTACTGGGGATCACCCGTGGAGCGATAAACTCATCTTT.

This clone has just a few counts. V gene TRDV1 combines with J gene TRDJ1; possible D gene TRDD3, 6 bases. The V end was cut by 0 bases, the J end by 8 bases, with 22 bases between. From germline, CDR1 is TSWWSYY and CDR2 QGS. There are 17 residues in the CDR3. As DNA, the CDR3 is TGTGCTCTTGGGGAACTTTTTGGGTCTTCCGCCCTGGGGAAACTCATCTTT. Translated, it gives CALGELFGSSALGKLIF.

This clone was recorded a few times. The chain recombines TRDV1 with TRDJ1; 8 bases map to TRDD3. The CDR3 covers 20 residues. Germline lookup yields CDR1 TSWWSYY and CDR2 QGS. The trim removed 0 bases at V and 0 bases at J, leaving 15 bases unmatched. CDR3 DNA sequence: TGTGCTCTTGGGGAACTACGGCCCGGACTGGGGGCCCCCAACACCGATAAACTCATCTTT. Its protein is CALGELRPGLGAPNTDKLIF.